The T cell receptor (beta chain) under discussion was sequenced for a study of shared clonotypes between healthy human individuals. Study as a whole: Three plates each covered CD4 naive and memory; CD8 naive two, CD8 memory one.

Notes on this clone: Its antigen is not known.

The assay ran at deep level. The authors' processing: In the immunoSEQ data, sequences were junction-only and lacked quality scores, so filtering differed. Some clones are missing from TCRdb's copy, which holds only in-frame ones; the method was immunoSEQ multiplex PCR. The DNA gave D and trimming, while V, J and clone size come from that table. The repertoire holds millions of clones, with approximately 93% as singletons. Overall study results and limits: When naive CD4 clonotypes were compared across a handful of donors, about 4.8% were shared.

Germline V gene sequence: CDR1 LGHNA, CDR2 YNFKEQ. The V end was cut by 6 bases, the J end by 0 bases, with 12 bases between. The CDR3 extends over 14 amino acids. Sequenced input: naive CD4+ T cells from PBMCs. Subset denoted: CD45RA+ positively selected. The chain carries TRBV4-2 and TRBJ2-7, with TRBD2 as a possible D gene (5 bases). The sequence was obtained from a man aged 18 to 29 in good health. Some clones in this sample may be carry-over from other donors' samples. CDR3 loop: CASSQPLGSYEQYF. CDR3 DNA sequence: TGTGCCAGCAGTCAACCACTAGGCTCCTACGAGCAGTACTTC.